One sample yielded the 26 T cell receptor beta chains listed below, sequenced in a study of T cell repertoires in cytomegalovirus infection. TCRdb analysed the reads with MiXCR anew, one entry per CDR3 protein. The table has approximately 910,000 distinct CDR3 sequences, roughly 31% seen once. No antigens are known for them. This specimen consisted of cultured CD8+ T cells from PBMCs, obtained from culture after CMV antigen stimulation. The receptors shown here come from a human donor in good health (CMV status not recorded). Some clones in this sample may be carry-over from other donors' samples.

This clonotype showed up just a few times. The chain uses TRBV6-1 and TRBJ2-3; D may be TRBD1 (6 bases). Germline V gene lookup returns CDR1 MNHNS and CDR2 SASEGT. Trimming stripped 5 bases from V and 2 bases from J, with 14 bases between. The length of the CDR3 is 15 residues. The CDR3 loop is CASSFSGVHTDTQYF. CDR3 DNA: TGTGCCAGCAGTTTTTCAGGGGTCCACACAGATACGCAGTATTTT.

The V call is TRBV7-2, the J call TRBJ2-5; D is perhaps TRBD1 (5 bases). V dropped 1 base and J dropped 4 bases, with 16 bases sitting between them. Per the germline V gene, CDR1 is SGHTA and CDR2 is FQGNSA. The CDR3 extends over 16 amino acids. DNA for the CDR3: TGTGCCAGCAGCTTAGGGCTCCAGGGTGGCGGAGAGACCCAGTACTTC. Translated: CASSLGLQGGGETQYF.

On this clonotype itself: This could be a read error, since a much larger clone is one nucleotide away. V and J are TRBV12-3 or TRBV12-4 and TRBJ2-5; 13 bases line up with TRBD2. CDR3 size: 16 residues. The CDR3 spells CACSSTSGGLQETQYF. CDR3 in DNA: TGTGCCTGCAGTTCGACTAGCGGGGGGCTGCAAGAGACCCAGTACTTC.

The rearrangement uses TRBV6-6 and TRBJ2-5; D might be TRBD1 (6 bases). Trimming pared 4 bases from V and 3 bases from J, leaving 24 bases between. The CDR3 is 18 amino acids. CDR1 is MNHNY and CDR2 is SVGAGI in the germline V gene (reference sequence). In DNA form, the CDR3 reads TGTGCCAGCAGTTTACCGACAGGCCGAAGAGACCCGAAAGAGACCCAGTACTTC. Translating gives CASSLPTGRRDPKETQYF.

The chain carries TRBV7-9 and TRBJ1-1; D is unclear. CDR3 length equals 14 residues. V dropped 4 bases and J dropped 3 bases, with 12 bases sitting between them. The germline V gene has CDR1 SEHNR and CDR2 FQNEAQ (reference sequence). The CDR3 bases are TGTGCCAGCAGCTCAATTGTTGGGGACACTGAAGCTTTCTTT. Residues: CASSSIVGDTEAFF.

The chain carries TRBV28 and TRBJ2-3; TRBD2 agrees at 9 bases. CDR1 is MDHEN and CDR2 is SYDVKM in the germline V gene. J was trimmed by 4 bases and V by 7 bases; bases with no gene match: 9. The CDR3 runs to 15 residues. The CDR3 DNA reads TGTGCCAGCAAGTTCGCGGGGGGGCCCCCAGATACGCAGTATTTT. Translated, it gives CASKFAGGPPDTQYF. Based on the CDR3 plus reference TRBV28 and TRBJ2-3, the full variable domain is DVKVTQSSRYLVKRTGEKVFLECVQDMDHENMFWYRQDPGLGLRLIYFSYDVKMKEKGDIPEGYSVSREKKERFSLILESASTNQTSMYLCASKFAGGPPDTQYFGPGTRLTVL.

The chain employs TRBV4-1 and TRBJ2-7; 10 nucleotides line up with TRBD1. Germline CDR1 is MGHRA and CDR2 is YSYEKL. The CDR3 is made up of 15 amino acids. The J segment lost 2 bases and the V segment lost 1 base, leaving 2 bases of the junction unmatched. Here the CDR3 DNA reads TGCGCCAGCAGCCAAGGGACAGGGGGTCCCTACGAGCAGTACTTC. It codes for CASSQGTGGPYEQYF.

This sequence joins TRBV19 and TRBJ1-5; possible D gene TRBD1, 5 bases. Trimming shortened V by 5 bases and J by 7 bases, and 15 bases separated the two germline ends. The CDR3 runs to 14 residues. Germline V lookup: CDR1 LNHDA, CDR2 SQIVND (reference sequence). CDR3 protein: CASSWRGSAQPQHF. The DNA for the CDR3 is TGTGCCAGTAGTTGGAGGGGAAGTGCACAGCCCCAGCATTTT.

The genes are TRBV19 and TRBJ1-4, with no clear D. Trimming took 0 bases from V and 0 from J, leaving 11 bases between them. CDR3 length: 17 amino acids. The germline V gene has CDR1 LNHDA and CDR2 SQIVND (reference sequence). CDR3 loop: CASSIDRHGATNEKLFF. CDR3 DNA: TGTGCCAGTAGTATAGATCGGCACGGAGCAACTAATGAAAAACTGTTTTTT.

This clonotype has at least ten counts. The CDR3: CATSDSDREAYEQYF. CDR3 nucleotides: TGTGCCACCAGTGATTCTGACAGGGAGGCCTACGAGCAGTACTTC. This sequence joins TRBV24-1 and TRBJ2-7; maybe TRBD1 (7 bases). The ends were cut back, 2 bases at V and 2 bases at J, with 12 bases in the middle. Germline CDR1 reads KGHDR; CDR2 reads SFDVKD. The CDR3 consists of 15 residues.

A few counts support this clonotype. The V and J genes are TRBV11-2 and TRBJ2-1, with D possibly matching TRBD2 (6 bases). In germline, CDR1 is SGHAT, CDR2 FQNNGV. The CDR3 has 17 amino acids. Trimming left V 6 bases short and J 8 bases short, with 26 bases between. CDR3 region: CASSYFLRGIAIDEQFF. CDR3 coding DNA: TGTGCCAGCAGTTACTTTCTACGGGGGATTGCAATTGATGAGCAGTTCTTC.

This clonotype was seen many times. V usage is TRBV7-8 and J usage is TRBJ2-4, with 10 bases matching TRBD2. The CDR3 is 18 amino acids. Germline trimming cut 5 bases from V and 0 bases from J; bases unmatched to any gene: 10. Germline V lookup: CDR1 SGHVS, CDR2 FQNEAQ. The CDR3 region is CASSIRDSGGVAKNIQYF. CDR3 sequence (DNA): TGTGCCAGCAGCATCCGGGACAGCGGGGGGGTAGCCAAAAACATTCAGTACTTC.

A few counts support this clonotype. CDR3 bases: TGTGCCAGCATGAGTAGTAGCAATCAGCCCCAGCATTTT. It encodes CASMSSSNQPQHF. The chain joins TRBV12-3 or TRBV12-4 to TRBJ1-5; D gene unclear. The CDR3 length is 13 residues. Trimming removed 7 bases at V and 0 bases at J, with 7 bases between.

This clonotype was seen a few times. This sequence joins TRBV14 and TRBJ2-7; D is unresolved. This CDR3 has 14 residues. V gave up 4 bases and J gave up 1 base, with 11 bases separating them. Germline V lookup: CDR1 SGHDN, CDR2 FVKESK. This CDR3 is CASSLLTLSYEQYF. The CDR3 nucleotides are TGTGCCAGCAGCCTTTTGACGCTTTCCTACGAGCAGTACTTC.

At least ten counts were recorded for this clonotype. The V and J genes are TRBV7-2 and TRBJ1-5; D not certain. The V end lost 2 bases, the J end lost 2 bases, and 16 bases lay between the germline ends. Looked up from germline, CDR1 is SGHTA and CDR2 is FQGNSA. CDR3 length: 17 amino acids. The DNA of the CDR3 is TGTGCCAGCAGCTTATTCGATCAGAAAAGGGGCAATCAGCCCCAGCATTTT. Residues: CASSLFDQKRGNQPQHF.

This clonotype was counted only a few times. The CDR3, as DNA: TGCGCCAGCAGTGAGTGGGAGACTCCCCTAGGAGATACGCAGTATTTT. Translated: CASSEWETPLGDTQYF. The chain is built from TRBV10-1 and TRBJ2-3; the D gene is possibly TRBD2 (5 bases). This CDR3 spans 16 amino acids. In germline, CDR1 is WNHNN, CDR2 SYGVQD (reference sequence). The ends were cut back, 1 base at V and 5 bases at J, with 16 bases in the middle.

This clonotype was picked up a small number of times. The chain combines TRBV6-6 with TRBJ1-1; 8 bases fit TRBD1. Germline loops: CDR1 MNHNY, CDR2 SVGAGI (reference sequence). The CDR3 has 17 amino acids. V shed 5 bases and J 4 bases; nucleotides not matched to a gene: 15. The CDR3 coding sequence is TGTGCCAGCAGTGGCCCGACAGGGGAGGCTTTGAGCACTGAAGCTTTCTTT. Translation gives CASSGPTGEALSTEAFF.

This clonotype was seen a handful of times. The genes are TRBV6-5 and TRBJ2-7; 7 nucleotides align to TRBD1. The V gene end was trimmed by 5 bases and the J gene end by 3 bases; junction bases not matched to a gene: 7. Germline CDR1 MNHEY, CDR2 SVGAGI. This CDR3 region has 14 residues. CDR3 in amino acids: CASSPTTGIYEQYF. The CDR3 bases are TGTGCCAGCAGTCCTACGACAGGGATCTACGAGCAGTACTTC.

This chain uses TRBV27 with TRBJ2-4; D may be TRBD2 (5 bases). This CDR3 is 14 amino acids long. Germline V lookup: CDR1 MNHEY, CDR2 SMNVEV (reference sequence). V lost 4 bases, J lost 4 bases, and 11 bases lay in between. The CDR3 spells CASSYTGGKNIQYF. Here the CDR3 DNA reads TGTGCCAGCAGTTATACGGGCGGGAAAAACATTCAGTACTTC.

This chain joins TRBV7-6 and TRBJ1-5; no reliable D call. The V end was cut by 8 bases, the J end by 5 bases, with 10 bases between. The germline V gene has CDR1 SGHVS and CDR2 FNYEAQ. This CDR3 is built from 12 residues. This CDR3 is CASGPPDQPQHF. DNA of the CDR3: TGTGCCAGCGGACCCCCTGATCAGCCCCAGCATTTT.

The CDR3 bases are TGTGCCAGCAGCGTAAGTGGAGAGACCCAGTACTTC. This translates into CASSVSGETQYF. This rearrangement joins TRBV9 to TRBJ2-5; D ambiguous. Trimming stripped 1 base from V and 4 bases from J, with 5 bases between. Germline V gene lookup returns CDR1 SGDLS and CDR2 YYNGEE. This CDR3 spans 12 amino acids.

The chain couples TRBV28 to TRBJ2-1; a possible D gene is TRBD1 (6 bases). The CDR3 loop spans 14 amino acids. The V gene's germline CDR1 is MDHEN and CDR2 SYDVKM. Between the trimmed V and J ends, which lost 5 bases and 7 bases, there was a span of 15 bases. The CDR3 sequence: CASSPYRTVNEQFF. For the CDR3, the DNA is TGTGCCAGCAGTCCCTACAGGACAGTTAATGAGCAGTTCTTC.

The chain employs TRBV7-9 and TRBJ2-3, with 7 bases fitting TRBD1. The germline V gene has CDR1 SEHNR and CDR2 FQNEAQ (reference sequence). The CDR3 covers 16 residues. J lost 0 bases, V lost 6 bases, and 9 bases had no gene match. The CDR3 is CASSSRQGPSTDTQYF. The CDR3, as DNA: TGTGCCAGCAGTTCTCGACAGGGCCCAAGCACAGATACGCAGTATTTT.

This clonotype was seen at least ten times. The chain has TRBV6-1 and TRBJ2-5; TRBD1 or TRBD2 may be the D gene (5 bases each). Germline loops: CDR1 MNHNS, CDR2 SASEGT. The V end was cut by 4 bases, the J end by 4 bases, with 13 bases between. The CDR3 loop spans 14 amino acids. CDR3 sequence: CASSAGPSAETQYF. In nucleotides, the CDR3 is TGTGCCAGCAGTGCGGGACCGTCGGCAGAGACCCAGTACTTC.

This clonotype has a handful of counts. This sequence joins TRBV28 and TRBJ2-2, with no clear D. Trimming pared 2 bases from V and 1 base from J, leaving 5 bases between. Germline values: CDR1 MDHEN, CDR2 SYDVKM. This CDR3 has 14 amino acids. Here the CDR3 DNA reads TGTGCCAGCAGTTTAAACGGGAACACCGGGGAGCTGTTTTTT. Its protein product is CASSLNGNTGELFF.

This clonotype was seen many times. This rearrangement joins TRBV28 to TRBJ2-5; D might be TRBD1 (6 bases). The CDR3 runs 14 residues. The germline V gene has CDR1 MDHEN and CDR2 SYDVKM. The ends were cut back, 5 bases at V and 5 bases at J, with 15 bases in the middle. The CDR3 bases are TGTGCCAGCAGTGAGACAGGCATGTGGGAGACCCAGTACTTC. This encodes CASSETGMWETQYF.